These 24 T cell receptor beta chains originate from one sample sequenced in a study of blood T cells in healthy people across ages. It was with a sample-barcoded 5' primer and a J-beta primer mix that a second PCR of roughly 6 to 11 cycles was run. A single record per CDR3 protein comes from TCRdb applying MiXCR to the 5' RACE reads. This table holds around 850,000 distinct CDR3 sequences, roughly 35% found once. What was sequenced was blood. Source of these receptors: a man in his late teens or twenties in good health.

The chain carries TRBV7-9 and TRBJ2-7; D ambiguous. From germline, CDR1 is SEHNR and CDR2 FQNEAQ (reference sequence). CDR3 length equals 14 residues. Trimming cost V 3 bases and J 7 bases, with 16 bases left between them. CDR3 amino acids: CASSLEREKGEQYF. CDR3 sequence (DNA): TGTGCCAGCAGCTTGGAAAGGGAAAAGGGTGAGCAGTACTTC.

The J gene is TRBJ1-4, the V gene TRBV30, with D tentatively TRBD1 (6 bases). Trimming took off 3 bases at V and 4 bases at J, with 18 bases between the two ends. The CDR3 has 16 residues. Germline CDR1 reads GTSNPN; CDR2 reads SVGIG (reference sequence). CDR3 DNA: TGTGCCTGGAGCTCACTGGGGAGGACAGATAATGAAAAACTGTTTTTT. It is translated as CAWSSLGRTDNEKLFF.

This clonotype was picked up many times. The chain has TRBV4-3 and TRBJ2-4; D perhaps matches TRBD1 (5 bases). Deletions cut 11 bases from V and 7 bases from J, with 15 bases between. Germline V gene lookup returns CDR1 LGHNA and CDR2 YSLEER. This CDR3 contains 12 residues. The CDR3 sequence: CASRGSGNIQYF. In DNA, the CDR3 is TGCGCCTCTAGGGGATCCGGGAACATTCAGTACTTC.

The chain uses TRBV2 and TRBJ2-7; 10 nucleotides agree with TRBD1. With V trimmed by 5 bases and J by 7 bases, 11 bases remained unmatched. The CDR3 extends over 15 amino acids. Germline V gives CDR1 SNHLY, CDR2 FYNNEI. The CDR3 is CASSRDRGPSNEQYF. In nucleotides, the CDR3 is TGTGCCAGCAGTAGGGACAGGGGTCCCTCCAATGAGCAGTACTTC.

V usage is TRBV28 and J usage is TRBJ1-1; D not certain. CDR3 size: 14 residues. The germline V gene has CDR1 MDHEN and CDR2 SYDVKM. V dropped 5 bases and J dropped 3 bases, with 13 bases sitting between them. The CDR3 sequence is CASSVLGRYTEAFF. CDR3 sequence (DNA): TGTGCCAGCAGTGTTTTAGGGCGTTACACTGAAGCTTTCTTT. Together with reference TRBV28 and TRBJ1-1, the CDR3 gives the full variable domain: DVKVTQSSRYLVKRTGEKVFLECVQDMDHENMFWYRQDPGLGLRLIYFSYDVKMKEKGDIPEGYSVSREKKERFSLILESASTNQTSMYLCASSVLGRYTEAFFGQGTRLTVV.

The sample holds a few counts of this clonotype. The chain couples TRBV4-2 to TRBJ1-1; D is ambiguous. V gave up 0 bases and J gave up 1 base, with 15 bases separating them. The germline V gene encodes CDR1 LGHNA and CDR2 YNFKEQ. The CDR3 spans 17 residues. CDR3 residues: CASSQESMGSRNTEAFF. The CDR3 nucleotides are TGTGCCAGCAGCCAAGAATCAATGGGGTCAAGGAACACTGAAGCTTTCTTT.

This chain joins TRBV18 and TRBJ1-2; D call uncertain. The CDR3 loop spans 14 amino acids. In germline, CDR1 is KGHSH, CDR2 LQKENI. V shed 5 bases and J shed 8 bases, with 18 bases lying between them. The CDR3 spells CASSSAVELVGYTF. The CDR3 nucleotides are TGTGCCAGCTCATCAGCGGTCGAGTTGGTAGGCTACACCTTC.

The rearrangement uses TRBV5-1 and TRBJ2-7; unclear D gene. The germline gives CDR1 SGHRS, CDR2 YFSETQ. The CDR3 sequence is 14 residues long. V was clipped by 3 bases and J by 4 bases, with 14 bases between them. CDR3: CASSSTYGSYEQYF. CDR3 sequence (DNA): TGCGCCAGCAGCTCAACCTATGGAAGTTACGAGCAGTACTTC. Supplemented by reference TRBV5-1 and TRBJ2-7, the full variable domain reads KAGVTQTPRYLIKTRGQQVTLSCSPISGHRSVSWYQQTPGQGLQFLFEYFSETQRNKGNFPGRFSGRQFSNSRSEMNVSTLELGDSALYLCASSSTYGSYEQYFGPGTRLTVT.

V usage is TRBV7-2 and J usage is TRBJ2-1, with TRBD2 identical over 9 bases. J gave up 9 bases and V 5 bases, and 5 bases lay outside the gene matches. Per the germline V gene, CDR1 is SGHTA and CDR2 is FQGNSA. There are 13 residues in the CDR3. The CDR3 nucleotides read TGTGCCAGCAGCACGGGACTAGCTGCTGAGCAGTTCTTC. As protein: CASSTGLAAEQFF. Looking up the rest from reference TRBV7-2 and TRBJ2-1 gives the full variable domain: GAGVSQSPSNKVTEKGKDVELRCDPISGHTALYWYRQSLGQGLEFLIYFQGNSAPDKSGLPSDRFSAERTGGSVSTLTIQRTQQEDSAVYLCASSTGLAAEQFFGPGTRLTVL.

In its sample, this clonotype was seen a few times. The chain employs TRBV4-3 and TRBJ2-2; tentative D call: TRBD2 (6 bases). Germline CDR1 reads LGHNA; CDR2 reads YSLEER. Trimming left V 3 bases short and J 7 bases short, with 12 bases between. This CDR3 has 14 amino acids. The DNA for the CDR3 is TGCGCCAGCAGCCAGTGGGAGGCCAACGGGGAGCTGTTTTTT. The encoded protein is CASSQWEANGELFF.

This clonotype has more than one count but fewer than ten. The chain uses TRBV10-3 and TRBJ2-3; 8 nucleotides line up with TRBD2. The CDR3 length is 16 residues. V was pared by 4 bases and J by 0 bases, with 6 bases of the junction left unmatched. Germline V CDR1 and CDR2: ENHRY, SYGVKD. Here the CDR3 reads CAISVTAGDSTDTQYF. Written as DNA, the CDR3 is TGTGCCATCAGTGTGACAGCGGGGGATAGCACAGATACGCAGTATTTT.

There are many counts of this clonotype. The chain employs TRBV20-1 and TRBJ1-2, with D possibly being TRBD1 (6 bases). Germline lookup yields CDR1 DFQATT and CDR2 SNEGSKA (reference sequence). V was cut by 0 bases and J by 4 bases, with 12 bases left in between. This CDR3 has 14 residues. The CDR3 is CSARDGGAGYGYTF. The CDR3 coding sequence is TGCAGTGCTAGAGATGGGGGCGCGGGCTATGGCTACACCTTC.

This chain connects TRBV20-1 to TRBJ2-5, with D unclear. Germline V gene lookup returns CDR1 DFQATT and CDR2 SNEGSKA (reference sequence). CDR3 size: 12 residues. Trimming shortened V by 6 bases and J by 2 bases, and 10 bases separated the two germline ends. The CDR3 region is CSASRYQETQYF. The DNA for the CDR3 is TGCAGTGCGAGCCGTTATCAAGAGACCCAGTACTTC.

This clonotype was seen a few times. V usage is TRBV9 and J usage is TRBJ2-4; D might be TRBD1 (6 bases). The J call may be faulty, since TRBJ2-5 better matches the DNA end. Germline CDR1 SGDLS, CDR2 YYNGEE. The CDR3 extends over 14 amino acids. The chain's CDR3 is CASSPHRVGETQYF. The DNA for the CDR3 is TGTGCCAGCAGCCCCCACAGGGTTGGAGAGACCCAGTACTTC.

This clonotype occurred a few times. The chain uses TRBV5-1 and TRBJ1-2; 10 positions match TRBD1. V trimming: 3 bases; J trimming: 3 bases; junction bases outside the gene matches: 8. The CDR3 totals 16 residues. Germline V gene lookup returns CDR1 SGHRS and CDR2 YFSETQ. The CDR3 nucleotides are TGCGCCAGCAGCTCTAGACAGGGGGCGCTTGACTATGGCTACACCTTC. Translating it yields CASSSRQGALDYGYTF.

The chain employs TRBV9 and TRBJ1-2; TRBD1 might be the D (5 bases). The length of the CDR3 is 16 residues. With 0 bases removed from V and 2 bases from J, the gap between germline ends came to 14 bases. Germline V gene sequence: CDR1 SGDLS, CDR2 YYNGEE. Written as DNA, the CDR3 is TGTGCCAGCAGCGTAGCGGTCCAGGGAGGAAACTATGGCTACACCTTC. Encoded protein: CASSVAVQGGNYGYTF.

The CDR3 coding sequence is TGCGCCAGCAGCTTTCAAATCGGGGGCTACGAGCAGTACTTC. This encodes CASSFQIGGYEQYF. The chain joins TRBV5-1 to TRBJ2-7, with a weak D call TRBD2 (6 bases). V was shortened by 2 bases and J by 3 bases, with 12 bases between the two germline ends. The CDR3 covers 14 residues. The V gene's germline CDR1 is SGHRS and CDR2 YFSETQ.

In nucleotides, the CDR3 is TGTGCCAGCAGCTCAACCGGGACAGGGAGTGGCTACACCTTC. This gives the protein CASSSTGTGSGYTF. The rearrangement uses TRBV5-6 and TRBJ1-2; 9 bases are shared with TRBD1. V was pared by 3 bases and J by 7 bases, with 7 bases of the junction left unmatched. CDR1 is SGHDT and CDR2 is YYEEEE in the germline V gene. The CDR3 has 14 residues.

The rearrangement links TRBV30 to TRBJ2-1; 9 bases fit TRBD2. V lost 0 bases and J lost 6; bases outside the gene matches: 9. The CDR3 extends over 16 amino acids. CDR1 GTSNPN and CDR2 SVGIG come from the germline V gene (reference sequence). The chain's CDR3 is CAWSVPRKRGVNEQFF. DNA for the CDR3: TGTGCCTGGAGTGTCCCCAGGAAGCGGGGGGTCAATGAGCAGTTCTTC. The full variable domain, its missing parts supplied by reference TRBV30 and TRBJ2-1, is SQTIHQWPATLVQPVGSPLSLECTVEGTSNPNLYWYRQAAGRGLQLLFYSVGIGQISSEVPQNLSASRPQDRQFILSSKKLLLSDSGFYLCAWSVPRKRGVNEQFFGPGTRLTVL.

V is TRBV20-1 and J is TRBJ2-1; the D is unclear. The CDR3 extends over 15 amino acids. The germline V gene has CDR1 DFQATT and CDR2 SNEGSKA (reference sequence). The germline V and J ends were trimmed by 3 bases and 4 bases, with 16 bases remaining between them. The CDR3 sequence: CSASVTLGLYNEQFF. The CDR3 DNA reads as TGCAGTGCTAGCGTCACTCTCGGGCTATACAATGAGCAGTTCTTC.

This chain joins TRBV5-1 and TRBJ1-1; D not certain. V gave up 3 bases and J gave up 9 bases, with 15 bases separating them. The CDR3 has 13 amino acids. Germline V lookup: CDR1 SGHRS, CDR2 YFSETQ. This chain's CDR3 is CASSWEDGGKAFF. CDR3 bases: TGCGCCAGCAGCTGGGAGGACGGTGGCAAAGCTTTCTTT.

This clonotype was seen more than once but under ten times. This chain joins TRBV7-9 and TRBJ1-6; D gene uncertain. The V and J ends lost 2 bases and 11 bases respectively, with 7 bases between them. The CDR3 length is 12 residues. Germline CDR1 and CDR2: SEHNR and FQNEAQ (reference sequence). CDR3 sequence: CASSLIGAPLHF. The CDR3 DNA is TGTGCCAGCAGCTTAATCGGAGCACCCCTCCACTTT.

The table lists this clonotype with many counts. CDR3 DNA sequence: TGTGCCAGCAGCTTATCCTCCGGGAACACTGAAGCTTTCTTT. Translation: CASSLSSGNTEAFF. The chain has TRBV7-3 and TRBJ1-1; D unclear. The CDR3 is 14 residues long. Trimming took 2 bases from V and 1 from J, leaving 8 bases between them. The germline V gene has CDR1 SGHTA and CDR2 FQGTGA.

This clonotype appeared once. The V gene is TRBV24-1, the J gene TRBJ2-1; 9 positions agree with TRBD1. With 4 bases clipped from V and 1 base from J, the junction kept 1 base outside the gene matches. Germline CDR1 KGHDR, CDR2 SFDVKD. This CDR3 has 15 amino acids. In DNA form, the CDR3 reads TGTGCCACCAGTGAACAGGGGGCATCCTACAATGAGCAGTTCTTC. As protein: CATSEQGASYNEQFF.